What follows is one T cell receptor beta chain and its context. Its antigen is undetermined. The data are from a study of response to subunit inactivated influenza vaccine. General observations from the study: After each seasonal influenza vaccination, few new T cells are recruited, the authors suggested.

This CDR3 is 17 amino acids long. CDR1 and CDR2 from the germline V gene are LGHNA and YSLEER. The germline V and J ends were trimmed by 1 base and 1 base, with 16 bases remaining between them. TCRdb processed the RT-PCR reads anew with MiXCR; each CDR3 protein has one entry. The sample carries 490,000 or so distinct CDR3 sequences, about 8% recorded once. The chain links TRBV4-3 to TRBJ1-1, with D perhaps TRBD1 (5 bases). The sequencing here drew on PBMCs from blood, taken around 25 months after vaccination. The TCR comes from a man aged 50 to 69 who received an inactivated influenza vaccine. CDR3 sequence: CASSQGLQGVRNTEAFF. The CDR3 bases are TGCGCCAGCAGCCAAGGCCTCCAGGGAGTTAGGAACACTGAAGCTTTCTTT.